Following are 20 T cell receptor beta chains from one sample sequenced in a study of blood T cells in healthy people across ages. The second PCR ran about 6 to 12 cycles with a sample-barcoded 5' primer and J-beta primers. TCRdb re-analysed the 5' RACE reads in MiXCR, keeping a single row per CDR3 protein. The table lists about 1.4 million distinct CDR3 sequences, approximately 63% of them singletons, with about 6.3% in the top ten. The sequenced material came from blood. The receptors come from a man aged 18 to 30 in good health.

This clonotype was found once. This sequence joins TRBV7-2 and TRBJ2-7; 7 bases fit TRBD2. V gave up 5 bases and J gave up 3 bases; unmatched junction bases: 7. Germline V lookup: CDR1 SGHTA, CDR2 FQGNSA. The CDR3 is 14 amino acids. The CDR3 DNA reads TGTGCCAGCAGCGTTCGACTAGCAGGCTACGAGCAGTACTTC. It codes for CASSVRLAGYEQYF.

This sequence joins TRBV6-5 and TRBJ2-1; D possibly corresponds to TRBD1 (6 bases). The tail of the sequence fits TRBJ2-7 better, so the J call may be wrong. The CDR3 loop spans 13 amino acids. Germline CDR1 reads MNHEY; CDR2 reads SVGAGI. The CDR3 spells CASRPQGTNEQYF. As DNA, the CDR3 is TGTGCCAGCAGACCCCAGGGGACCAATGAGCAGTACTTC.

The gene calls are TRBV20-1 and TRBJ2-1; 9 positions agree with TRBD2. Germline V gene lookup returns CDR1 DFQATT and CDR2 SNEGSKA (reference sequence). The CDR3 length is 14 residues. V shed 6 bases, J shed 3 bases, and the junction held 6 bases outside the gene matches. The CDR3 here is CSAVAGAHYNEQFF. DNA for the CDR3: TGCAGTGCCGTAGCGGGGGCCCACTACAATGAGCAGTTCTTC.

The chain carries TRBV7-9 and TRBJ2-7; no reliable D call. The CDR3 has 13 residues. CDR1 is SEHNR, CDR2 FQNEAQ, per germline (reference sequence). Trimming stripped 5 bases from V and 0 bases from J, with 8 bases between. This CDR3 is CASSADGSYEQYF. For the CDR3, the DNA is TGTGCCAGCAGCGCGGACGGCTCCTACGAGCAGTACTTC.

The rearrangement links TRBV30 to TRBJ2-6, with D hard to call. V shed 0 bases and J shed 0 bases, with 3 bases lying between them. The CDR3 is 14 residues long. Germline V gives CDR1 GTSNPN, CDR2 SVGIG (reference sequence). The CDR3, as DNA: TGTGCCTGGAGTGTGAGCTCTGGGGCCAACGTCCTGACTTTC. It translates to CAWSVSSGANVLTF.

J is TRBJ2-7 and V is TRBV2; possibly TRBD1 for D (5 bases). Germline CDR1 and CDR2: SNHLY and FYNNEI. The V end was cut by 4 bases, the J end by 5 bases, with 21 bases between. This CDR3 contains 16 residues. The CDR3 reads CASSVGRAQGNHEQYF. CDR3 bases: TGTGCCAGCAGTGTTGGGCGAGCTCAGGGAAACCACGAGCAGTACTTC.

This chain uses TRBV28 with TRBJ2-3, with D possibly TRBD2 on 5 matching bases. Deletions cut 3 bases from V and 6 bases from J, with 13 bases between. This CDR3 comprises 14 residues. Germline lookup yields CDR1 MDHEN and CDR2 SYDVKM. Written as DNA, the CDR3 is TGTGCCAGCAGTTTTTCCCCTTGGGAGGATACGCAGTATTTT. This codes for CASSFSPWEDTQYF.

This chain uses TRBV25-1 with TRBJ1-1; 7 nucleotides agree with TRBD1. There are 12 residues in the CDR3. V gave up 6 bases and J gave up 6 bases; unmatched junction bases: 4. CDR1 and CDR2 from the germline V gene are MGHDK and SYGVNS. CDR3 in DNA: TGTGCCAGCAGAGGGGGCGCGGCTGAAGCTTTCTTT. As protein: CASRGGAAEAFF.

The chain employs TRBV21-1 and TRBJ2-2; the DNA was not compared with TRBD1, the D call given in the table. TRBV21-1 is annotated as a pseudogene. This CDR3 comprises 13 residues. Here the CDR3 DNA reads TGTGCCAGCAGCAACAGGGACACCGGGGAGCTGTTTTTT. Translating gives CASSNRDTGELFF.

This clonotype was detected ten times or more. J is TRBJ2-1 and V is TRBV30; D remains ambiguous. With 2 bases removed from V and 3 bases from J, the gap between germline ends came to 5 bases. The germline V gene has CDR1 GTSNPN and CDR2 SVGIG (reference sequence). This CDR3 is 12 amino acids long. The CDR3 protein is CAWSTFYNEQFF. DNA of the CDR3: TGTGCCTGGAGTACTTTCTACAATGAGCAGTTCTTC.

This chain uses TRBV29-1 with TRBJ2-5; D tentatively fits TRBD1 or TRBD2 (6 bases each). CDR3 length: 15 amino acids. Germline V gives CDR1 SQVTM, CDR2 ANQGSEA. V dropped 0 bases and J dropped 11 bases, with 22 bases sitting between them. The DNA of the CDR3 is TGCAGCGTTGAAGATCGGGGGAGGACAGCTAATGAGCAGTACTTC. Its protein product is CSVEDRGRTANEQYF.

Only a few counts were recorded for this clonotype. This rearrangement joins TRBV20-1 to TRBJ2-7; 11 bases line up with TRBD2. This CDR3 contains 14 residues. After removal of 5 bases from V and 2 bases from J, the junction contained 5 bases not matched to a gene. CDR1 DFQATT and CDR2 SNEGSKA come from the germline V gene (reference sequence). The CDR3 region is CSAELAGETYEQYF. The CDR3 bases are TGCAGTGCTGAACTAGCGGGGGAGACCTACGAGCAGTACTTC.

This chain connects TRBV2 to TRBJ1-2, with D hard to call. The germline CDR1 and CDR2 sequences are SNHLY and FYNNEI. The V end lost 6 bases, the J end lost 0 bases, and 11 bases lay between the germline ends. CDR3 size: 14 residues. CDR3 region: CASRGTVTNYGYTF. CDR3 in DNA: TGTGCCAGCAGGGGTACAGTGACTAACTATGGCTACACCTTC.

V is TRBV29-1 and J is TRBJ2-1, with a possible D match to TRBD1 (6 bases). Trimming took off 7 bases at V and 5 bases at J, with 12 bases between the two ends. The CDR3 is 12 amino acids. Germline CDR1 and CDR2: SQVTM and ANQGSEA. CDR3 sequence: CSGYRDNNEQFF. The CDR3 DNA reads TGCAGCGGGTACCGGGACAACAATGAGCAGTTCTTC.

V is TRBV5-1 and J is TRBJ2-1, with 8 bases that match TRBD2. Per the germline V gene, CDR1 is SGHRS and CDR2 is YFSETQ. J was trimmed by 8 bases and V by 1 base; bases with no gene match: 5. The CDR3 extends over 14 amino acids. The CDR3 DNA reads TGCGCCAGCAGCTTGCGGGAGGGCCTCGATGAGCAGTTCTTC. Amino acids: CASSLREGLDEQFF.

The chain is built from TRBV13 and TRBJ2-1, with no clear D. Germline CDR1 and CDR2: PRHDT and FYEKMQ (reference sequence). The CDR3 sequence is 14 residues long. V lost 0 bases and J lost 5, with 8 bases in between. This chain's CDR3 is CASSLGSPHNEQFF. DNA of the CDR3: TGTGCCAGCAGCTTAGGGTCTCCCCACAATGAGCAGTTCTTC.

The chain recombines TRBV4-1 with TRBJ2-7, with D maybe TRBD1 (7 bases). With 5 bases removed from V and 7 bases from J, the gap between germline ends came to 18 bases. This CDR3 contains 14 residues. The V gene's germline CDR1 is MGHRA and CDR2 YSYEKL. Here the CDR3 reads CASSLLQGGEEQYF. The CDR3, as DNA: TGCGCCAGCAGCTTGCTGCAGGGGGGTGAGGAGCAGTACTTC.

The V call is TRBV11-2, the J call TRBJ2-7, with 10 positions matching TRBD2. CDR3 length: 17 amino acids. Germline loops: CDR1 SGHAT, CDR2 FQNNGV. V shed 2 bases and J 0 bases; nucleotides not matched to a gene: 7. CDR3 in amino acids: CASSLWGLATISYEQYF. CDR3 nucleotides: TGTGCCAGCAGCTTATGGGGACTAGCGACTATCTCCTACGAGCAGTACTTC.

The chain couples TRBV7-6 to TRBJ2-1; 9 bases align to TRBD2. Per the germline V gene, CDR1 is SGHVS and CDR2 is FNYEAQ. V was clipped by 6 bases and J by 8 bases; unmatched bases: 11. This CDR3 comprises 15 residues. CDR3 sequence (DNA): TGTGCCAGCAGTTTTAGCGGGGGCACTCTAGATGAGCAGTTCTTC. It is translated as CASSFSGGTLDEQFF. The full variable domain, completed using reference TRBV7-6 and TRBJ2-1, is GAGVSQSPRYKVTKRGQDVALRCDPISGHVSLYWYRQALGQGPEFLTYFNYEAQQDKSGLPNDRFSAERPEGSISTLTIQRTEQRDSAMYRCASSFSGGTLDEQFFGPGTRLTVL.

This chain uses TRBV11-2 with TRBJ2-2, with 7 bases matching TRBD1. The CDR3 loop spans 16 amino acids. The germline V gene encodes CDR1 SGHAT and CDR2 FQNNGV. V dropped 3 bases and J dropped 2; count of bases not matched to a gene: 6. CDR3 DNA: TGTGCCAGCAGCTTGCTGACAGGGCGAAACACCGGGGAGCTGTTTTTT. This encodes CASSLLTGRNTGELFF. The complete variable domain, with remaining parts taken from reference TRBV11-2 and TRBJ2-2, reads EAGVAQSPRYKIIEKRQSVAFWCNPISGHATLYWYQQILGQGPKLLIQFQNNGVVDDSQLPKDRFSAERLKGVDSTLKIQPAKLEDSAVYLCASSLLTGRNTGELFFGEGSRLTVL.